The rows below give T cell receptor beta chains drawn from one sample of a study of cytomegalovirus exposure and HLA in healthy donors. Here immunoSEQ multiplex PCR was the method, and the copy in TCRdb shows in-frame clones only, minus some. The data show over 100,000 clones, approximately 67% seen once. The material sequenced was PBMCs. These receptors all come from a man between 18 and 35 years old in good health and CMV-seronegative. Each CDR3 is given with its conserved first and last residue. Fields, in order: V gene, clone size, CDR3 length, D gene, J gene, CDR3 DNA, CDR3 protein. The D gene is left open where the match is weak. A clone size is listed for some rows: how often the clone was seen (once, few, many), or a class if it is expanded.

TRBV11-2	NA	15	TRBD1	TRBJ2-5	TGTGCCAGCAGCTTCGTCAGGGGGCGGGGAGAGACCCAGTACTTC	CASSFVRGRGETQYF
TRBV6-6	few	12	NA	TRBJ1-1	TGTGCCAGCAGCCCCGGACAGCATGAAGCTTTCTTT	CASSPGQHEAFF
TRBV10-1	NA	13	NA	TRBJ2-5	TGCGCCAGCTCCCGGGACAACCAAGAGACCCAGTACTTC	CASSRDNQETQYF
TRBV7-3	NA	14	TRBD2	TRBJ2-1	TGTGCCAGCAGCTTAATGGTAGCGGGGAGCGAGCAGTTCTTC	CASSLMVAGSEQFF
TRBV30	NA	17	NA	TRBJ2-6	TGTGCCTGGCCCGAGGGCAGTCAGCTGGGTGGGGCCAACGTCCTGACTTTC	CAWPEGSQLGGANVLTF
TRBV29-1	few	13	TRBD1	TRBJ1-1	TGCAGCGTTCCGGACAGGGGGGACACTGAAGCTTTCTTT	CSVPDRGDTEAFF
TRBV6-5	NA	13	NA	TRBJ1-1	TGTGCCAGCAGCGAGACAGGACAAACTGAAGCTTTCTTT	CASSETGQTEAFF
TRBV18	NA	19	TRBD1	TRBJ1-5	TGTGCCAGCTCAAGCAAACCGGGACAGGCCCCGGGAAGCAATCAGCCCCAGCATTTT	CASSSKPGQAPGSNQPQHF
TRBV28	NA	13	NA	TRBJ1-1	TGTGCCAGCAGTTTACAGTTGAACACTGAAGCTTTCTTT	CASSLQLNTEAFF
TRBV7-9	NA	15	TRBD2	TRBJ2-1	TGTTCCAGCAGTTCACCGGGACTAGCGAACAATGAGCAGTTCTTC	CSSSSPGLANNEQFF
TRBV25-1	NA	12	NA	TRBJ1-2	TGTGCCAGCATCGGTGCCGGGTTGGGCTACACCTTC	CASIGAGLGYTF
TRBV10-2	NA	15	NA	TRBJ1-1	TGCGCCAGCAGTGAGTGGGCCTGGGGGGAGACTGAAGCTTTCTTT	CASSEWAWGETEAFF
TRBV7-9	few	18	TRBD2	TRBJ2-4	TGTGCCAGCAGCTTATTCGGGACTAGCGGGAGGTCCAAAAACATTCAGTACTTC	CASSLFGTSGRSKNIQYF
TRBV28	few	16	TRBD1	TRBJ1-1	TGTGCCAGCAGTTTCAACCAGGGACAGGGCAACACTGAAGCTTTCTTT	CASSFNQGQGNTEAFF
TRBV9	NA	12	NA	TRBJ2-1	TGTGCCAGCAGCGGGCTCTGGCATGAGCAGTTCTTC	CASSGLWHEQFF
TRBV30	NA	15	TRBD1	TRBJ1-5	TGTGCCTGGAGTGTACAGGGGGTCCACAATCAGCCCCAGCATTTT	CAWSVQGVHNQPQHF
TRBV7-9	NA	14	NA	TRBJ1-4	TGTGCCAGCAGCCCCTTCGGTGGAGGTGAAAAACTGTTTTTT	CASSPFGGGEKLFF
TRBV6-5	few	12	NA	TRBJ1-2	TGTGCCAGCAGCCTCCGGGGCTATGGCTACACCTTC	CASSLRGYGYTF
TRBV7-8	NA	17	TRBD1	TRBJ1-2	TGTGCCAGCAGCTTCGCCTCTCGAGGGGGCTTGAACTATGGCTACACCTTC	CASSFASRGGLNYGYTF
TRBV5-1	NA	16	NA	TRBJ2-7	TGCGCCAGCAGCTTGGAGGGGTGGGGTAGTGTTTACGAGCAGTACTTC	CASSLEGWGSVYEQYF
TRBV30	NA	13	NA	TRBJ2-7	TGTGCCGGATCCCTGGGACATGCAACCGAGCAGTACTTC	CAGSLGHATEQYF
TRBV6-5	few	13	NA	TRBJ2-7	TGTGCCAGCAGCCGGACAGCGACCTACGAGCAGTACTTC	CASSRTATYEQYF
TRBV14	NA	17	TRBD2	TRBJ2-1	TGTGCCAGCAGCCAAGGTTCCGGGAGGGCCAAGTACAATGAGCAGTTCTTC	CASSQGSGRAKYNEQFF
TRBV7-2	NA	15	TRBD2	TRBJ2-3	TGTGCCAGCAGCTTAGGAGGCGGGAGACCCGATACGCAGTATTTT	CASSLGGGRPDTQYF
TRBV7-9	NA	14	NA	TRBJ2-5	TGTGCCAGCAGGGGACAACAGGAGCGGGAGACCCAGTACTTC	CASRGQQERETQYF
TRBV7-8	NA	12	NA	TRBJ2-2	TGTGCCAGCAGCTTAGGTCCCAGGGAGCTGTTTTTT	CASSLGPRELFF
TRBV7-2	NA	14	NA	TRBJ1-2	TGTGCCAGCAGCGCCCCCGGGACATTTCGTGGCTACACCTTC	CASSAPGTFRGYTF
TRBV5-4	NA	14	TRBD1	TRBJ1-2	TGTGCCAGCAGGGTTACACAGGGGGCATATGGCTACACCTTC	CASRVTQGAYGYTF
TRBV9	NA	16	TRBD1	TRBJ2-2	TGTGCCAGCAGCACAGTGGGGACAGCGAACACCGGGGAGCTGTTTTTT	CASSTVGTANTGELFF
TRBV19	few	15	TRBD1	TRBJ1-2	TGTGCCAGTAGAAATACCGGGACAGGCGACTATGGCTACACCTTC	CASRNTGTGDYGYTF
TRBV20-1	NA	11	NA	TRBJ1-2	TGCAGTGCCGACCCCAGGGATGGCTACACCTTC	CSADPRDGYTF
TRBV28	NA	13	TRBD1	TRBJ2-7	TGTGCCAGCAGTTCCAGGGGGCGGAACGAGCAGTACTTC	CASSSRGRNEQYF
TRBV7-8	NA	15	NA	TRBJ2-7	TGTGCCAGCAGCTTAGGGACAGTTACTTCCCACGAGCAGTACTTC	CASSLGTVTSHEQYF
TRBV27	NA	12	NA	TRBJ2-1	TGTGCCAGCAGACCACTAGGGGGGGGGCAGTTCTTC	CASRPLGGGQFF
TRBV4-2	few	13	NA	TRBJ1-2	TGTGCCAGCAGCCAAGATAGGAGGGCTCCCGGCACCTTC	CASSQDRRAPGTF
TRBV4-2	once	16	TRBD2	TRBJ2-7	TGTGCCAGCAGCCAAGCGGGTTCGGGGGGGACCTACGAGCAGTACTTC	CASSQAGSGGTYEQYF
TRBV10-1	NA	17	TRBD2	TRBJ2-3	TGCGCCAGCAGTGACTGGGGACTAGCGGGTGACACAGATACGCAGTATTTT	CASSDWGLAGDTDTQYF
TRBV6-1	NA	13	TRBD1	TRBJ2-7	TGTGCCAGCAGGGAGACAGGGCGGTACGAGCAGTACTTC	CASRETGRYEQYF
TRBV7-9	NA	15	NA	TRBJ2-7	TGTGCCAGCAGCCCCGTTGGAAGGGGCACCTACGAGCAGTACTTC	CASSPVGRGTYEQYF